This T cell receptor beta chain was obtained from a study of T-cell memory formation after mild COVID-19. About the research overall: TCR clustering was largely donor specific.

TCRdb recomputed calls from the 5' RACE reads with MiXCR, one row per CDR3 protein. The table lists fewer than 200,000 distinct CDR3 sequences, 20% to 25% of them singletons. This clonotype has more than one count but fewer than ten. Its matching antigen is unknown. Study results and limitations: Whereas later expanders leaned CD4+, clones contracting day 15 to 85 showed a balanced CD4/CD8 makeup. Clones which contracted sat mainly in CM and EM if CD4+, and in EMRA if CD8+.

Germline lookup yields CDR1 MRHNA and CDR2 SNTAGT. CDR3 length: 16 amino acids. Trimming stripped 0 bases from V and 3 bases from J, with 12 bases between. V and J are TRBV6-4 and TRBJ2-1; D possibly matches TRBD1 or TRBD2 (6 bases each). The sequenced sample consisted of PBMCs or a T cell subset sorted from them (not recorded which). This receptor was obtained from an adult woman who had mild COVID-19 (a few samples of this study predate the infection). Cell type and time point are not known. For the CDR3, the DNA is TGTGCCAGCAGTGACTCGACTAGGGGGGACTACAATGAGCAGTTCTTC. Protein product: CASSDSTRGDYNEQFF.